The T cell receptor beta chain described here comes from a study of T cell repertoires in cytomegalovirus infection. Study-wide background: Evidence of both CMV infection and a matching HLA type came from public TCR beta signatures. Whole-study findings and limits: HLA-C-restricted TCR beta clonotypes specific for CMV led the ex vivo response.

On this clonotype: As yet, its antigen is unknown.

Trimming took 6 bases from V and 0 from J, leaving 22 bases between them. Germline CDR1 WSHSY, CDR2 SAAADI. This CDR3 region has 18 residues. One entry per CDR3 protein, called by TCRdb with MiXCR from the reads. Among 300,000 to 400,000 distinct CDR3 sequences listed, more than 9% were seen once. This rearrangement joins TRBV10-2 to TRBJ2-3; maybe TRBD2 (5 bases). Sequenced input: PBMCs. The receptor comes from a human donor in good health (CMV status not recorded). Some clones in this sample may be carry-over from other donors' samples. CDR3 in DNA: TGCGCCAGCAGCCCAATCAGAGGGCTAGGTATTAGCACAGATACGCAGTATTTT. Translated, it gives CASSPIRGLGISTDTQYF.